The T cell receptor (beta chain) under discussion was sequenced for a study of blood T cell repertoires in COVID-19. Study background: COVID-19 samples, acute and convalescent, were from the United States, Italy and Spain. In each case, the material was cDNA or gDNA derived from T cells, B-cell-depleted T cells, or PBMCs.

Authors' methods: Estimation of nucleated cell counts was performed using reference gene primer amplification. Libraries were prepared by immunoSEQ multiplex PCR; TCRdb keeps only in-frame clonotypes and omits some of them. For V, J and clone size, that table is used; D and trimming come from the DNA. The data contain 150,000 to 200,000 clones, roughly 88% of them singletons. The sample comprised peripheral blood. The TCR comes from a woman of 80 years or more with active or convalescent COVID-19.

The CDR3 DNA is TGTGCCAGCTCACCGTATGAAGGACAGGGCACAGATACGCAGTATTTT. Translation: CASSPYEGQGTDTQYF. The chain couples TRBV18 to TRBJ2-3; the match to TRBD1 covers 7 bases. CDR3 length: 16 amino acids. Trimming took 3 bases from V and 1 from J; bases not matched to a gene: 7. Germline V CDR1 and CDR2: KGHSH, LQKENI.